These T cell receptor beta chains were read from a single sample in a study of Graves' ophthalmopathy and Graves' hyperthyroidism. From the multiplex PCR reads, TCRdb called clonotypes with MiXCR, one entry per CDR3 protein. The sample lists about 200,000 distinct CDR3 sequences, roughly 27% occurring once. The sample taken for sequencing was peripheral blood. The receptors were sampled from a man aged 45-60 years with Graves' ophthalmopathy. The CDR3 runs from the conserved cysteine through the conserved F or W. Each record gives: CDR3 protein, CDR3 DNA, D gene, V gene, clone size, J gene. D genes are given only for firm matches. Size tells how often a clone was seen (once, few, many) or the class of an expanded clone, and some rows leave it out.

CASSTLLDRAEETQYF,TGTGCCAGCAGTACCCTTCTGGACAGGGCGGAAGAGACCCAGTACTTC,TRBD1,TRBV6-2/TRBV6-3,many,TRBJ2-5
CASRPRTSLSYEQYF,TGCGCCAGCAGGCCCAGGACTAGCCTCTCCTACGAGCAGTACTTC,TRBD2,TRBV5-1,many,TRBJ2-7
CASSPGQNQETQYF,TGTGCCAGCAGCCCCGGACAGAATCAAGAGACCCAGTACTTC,-,TRBV12-3/TRBV12-4,many,TRBJ2-5
CASSSTWDSREEQYF,TGTGCCAGCAGTTCGACCTGGGACAGCCGGGAAGAGCAGTACTTC,TRBD1,TRBV6-5,-,TRBJ2-7
CASSYSRYQPQHF,TGTGCCAGCAGTTACTCGCGGTATCAGCCCCAGCATTTT,-,TRBV6-5,few,TRBJ1-5
CASRRTSGGLGETQYF,TGCGCCAGCAGACGGACTAGCGGGGGCCTCGGAGAGACCCAGTACTTC,TRBD2,TRBV5-1,once,TRBJ2-5
CASSLGRRLGNVLTF,TGTGCCAGCAGTTTAGGGAGACGGTTAGGCAACGTCCTGACTTTC,-,TRBV12-3/TRBV12-4,few,TRBJ2-6
CASSLDPGWGTEAFF,TGTGCCAGCAGTTTAGACCCGGGCTGGGGCACTGAAGCTTTCTTT,-,TRBV12-3/TRBV12-4,many,TRBJ1-1
CASSKQGWGSYNEQFF,TGTGCCAGCAGTAAGCAGGGATGGGGCTCCTACAATGAGCAGTTCTTC,-,TRBV27,many,TRBJ2-1
CASRSGQGWDTEAFF,TGTGCCAGCAGAAGTGGACAGGGATGGGACACTGAAGCTTTCTTT,TRBD1,TRBV6-1,few,TRBJ1-1
CASSPQTGETQYF,TGTGCTAGCAGTCCTCAGACTGGAGAGACCCAGTACTTC,-,TRBV7-7,few,TRBJ2-5
CSAKAGFPKNIQYF,TGCAGTGCCAAAGCAGGGTTTCCCAAAAACATTCAGTACTTC,-,TRBV20-1,many,TRBJ2-4
CAAGRGGGEQYF,TGTGCCGCCGGGCGGGGGGGCGGCGAGCAGTACTTC,TRBD2,TRBV6-5,many,TRBJ2-7
CASSYGGTGFSYGYTF,TGTGCCAGCAGTTACGGAGGGACAGGGTTCTCCTATGGCTACACCTTC,TRBD1,TRBV6-5,-,TRBJ1-2
CASSLDGTGPTYGYTF,TGTGCCAGCAGCTTAGACGGGACAGGCCCTACCTATGGCTACACCTTC,TRBD1,TRBV11-2,once,TRBJ1-2
CASSFGGGHTEAFF,TGTGCCAGCAGTTTTGGGGGGGGGCATACTGAAGCTTTCTTT,-,TRBV12-3/TRBV12-4,-,TRBJ1-1
CASSPRRTSGNTGELFF,TGCGCCAGCAGCCCTAGAAGGACTAGCGGAAACACCGGGGAGCTGTTTTTT,TRBD2,TRBV4-1,many,TRBJ2-2
CASSLVFRRNTEAFF,TGTGCCAGCAGCTTAGTTTTTAGGCGGAACACTGAAGCTTTCTTT,-,TRBV11-2,once,TRBJ1-1
CASSQQTNTEAFF,TGTGCCAGCAGCCAACAGACGAACACTGAAGCTTTCTTC,-,TRBV11-2,-,TRBJ1-1
CASSRGVAGQPQHF,TGTGCCAGCAGTAGGGGGGTTGCGGGTCAGCCCCAGCATTTT,-,TRBV6-2/TRBV6-3,many,TRBJ1-5
CSARGTSGPYEQYF,TGCAGTGCTAGAGGGACTAGCGGCCCCTACGAGCAGTACTTC,TRBD2,TRBV20-1,medium-sized,TRBJ2-7
CATPIYEQYF,TGTGCCACCCCGATCTACGAGCAGTACTTC,-,TRBV24-1,many,TRBJ2-7
CASDSGGRESSYNSPLHF,TGTGCCAGCGATTCGGGGGGCAGAGAGAGCTCCTATAATTCACCCCTCCACTTT,-,TRBV28,-,TRBJ1-6
CSASLLADKAKNIQYF,TGCAGTGCTAGTCTACTGGCGGACAAAGCCAAAAACATTCAGTACTTC,-,TRBV20-1,many,TRBJ2-4
CASGLALPGHTYEQYF,TGTGCTAGTGGTTTGGCCCTACCGGGACACACCTACGAGCAGTACTTC,-,TRBV12-5,many,TRBJ2-7
CASSLFEGEAYEQYF,TGTGCCAGCAGTTTGTTCGAGGGAGAGGCCTACGAGCAGTACTTC,-,TRBV27,many,TRBJ2-7
CASSPDTGGHNSPLHF,TGTGCCAGCAGCCCGGATACGGGAGGGCACAATTCACCCCTCCACTTT,-,TRBV28,-,TRBJ1-6
CASSGTGIVLMYEQYF,TGTGCCAGCAGCGGGACAGGGATTGTCCTGATGTACGAGCAGTACTTC,TRBD1,TRBV28,-,TRBJ2-7
CASSLSRTSGPGNEQYF,TGCGCCAGCAGCTTGTCCCGGACTAGCGGCCCGGGGAACGAGCAGTACTTC,TRBD2,TRBV5-1,many,TRBJ2-7
CASRTGQLNTEAFF,TGTGCCAGCAGAACGGGGCAGTTGAACACTGAAGCTTTCTTT,-,TRBV6-1,-,TRBJ1-1
CASSHGADSPLHF,TGTGCCAGCAGTCATGGGGCAGATTCACCCCTCCACTTT,-,TRBV6-1,-,TRBJ1-6
CASAVPERGYEQYF,TGTGCCAGCGCTGTGCCGGAGCGGGGGTACGAGCAGTACTTC,TRBD2,TRBV12-3/TRBV12-4,-,TRBJ2-7
CASSREGTYEQYF,TGTGCCAGCAGTCGGGAGGGTACCTACGAGCAGTACTTC,TRBD2,TRBV7-9,many,TRBJ2-7
CASSLRQDGELFF,TGTGCCAGCAGTTTGAGGCAGGACGGGGAGCTGTTTTTT,-,TRBV28,once,TRBJ2-2
CASSYMDSREAFF,TGTGCCAGCAGCTATATGGACAGCCGAGAAGCTTTCTTT,-,TRBV7-9,many,TRBJ1-1
CASSLRGASGSYIQYF,TGTGCCAGCAGCCTACGCGGGGCTAGCGGGAGCTACATTCAGTACTTC,TRBD2,TRBV6-2/TRBV6-3,many,TRBJ2-4
CASSRGRATYEQYF,TGTGCCAGCAGCCGAGGACGGGCTACCTACGAGCAGTACTTC,-,TRBV3-1,many,TRBJ2-7
CASGTVPGNTIYF,TGTGCCAGCGGGACTGTCCCTGGAAACACCATATATTTT,-,TRBV13,many,TRBJ1-3
CASSLWTVAEKTQYF,TGTGCCAGCAGCCTATGGACAGTGGCGGAAAAGACCCAGTACTTC,-,TRBV7-8,-,TRBJ2-5
CSVEVGPGYEQYF,TGCAGCGTTGAAGTGGGCCCGGGCTACGAGCAGTACTTC,-,TRBV29-1,many,TRBJ2-7
CASSSLAGHEQYF,TGTGCCAGCAGCTCCCTAGCGGGACACGAGCAGTACTTC,TRBD2,TRBV7-2,-,TRBJ2-7
CASSKDGLVIGELFF,TGCGCCAGCAGCAAGGACGGACTAGTCATCGGGGAGCTGTTTTTT,TRBD2,TRBV5-1,many,TRBJ2-2
CASLSGRAPKTQYF,TGTGCCAGCCTTAGCGGGAGGGCCCCAAAGACCCAGTACTTC,TRBD2,TRBV7-2,-,TRBJ2-5
CAWSLAGGWGTEAFF,TGTGCCTGGAGTTTGGCAGGGGGTTGGGGCACTGAAGCTTTCTTT,TRBD1,TRBV30,few,TRBJ1-1
CSVAGGPENSGNTIYF,TGCAGCGTTGCTGGCGGGCCGGAAAACTCTGGAAACACCATATATTTT,-,TRBV29-1,-,TRBJ1-3
CASSENTSNQPQHF,TGTGCCAGCAGTGAAAATACTAGCAATCAGCCCCAGCATTTT,-,TRBV6-1,-,TRBJ1-5
CASKQTDSPLHF,TGTGCCAGCAAACAGACGGATTCACCCCTCCACTTT,-,TRBV6-1,-,TRBJ1-6
CASSPRDSYEQYF,TGTGCCAGCAGCCCTAGGGACAGCTACGAGCAGTACTTC,TRBD1,TRBV9,many,TRBJ2-7
CASLGQGSDEQYF,TGTGCCAGCCTGGGACAGGGGAGTGACGAGCAGTACTTC,TRBD1,TRBV11-2,many,TRBJ2-7
CASGKTGRMNTEAFF,TGTGCCAGTGGAAAGACAGGACGCATGAACACTGAAGCTTTCTTT,-,TRBV19,many,TRBJ1-1
CASSLQSLTEAFF,TGTGCCAGCAGTTTACAGTCCCTTACTGAAGCTTTCTTT,-,TRBV12-3/TRBV12-4,many,TRBJ1-1
CASSLGTANSPLHF,TGTGCCAGCAGCCTCGGGACGGCGAATTCACCCCTCCACTTT,-,TRBV7-3,many,TRBJ1-6
CASSEERISTDTQYF,TGTGCCAGCAGTGAAGAGAGGATTAGCACAGATACGCAGTATTTT,-,TRBV6-1,-,TRBJ2-3
CASGRGLNTEAFF,TGTGCTAGTGGTAGAGGACTGAACACTGAAGCTTTCTTT,-,TRBV12-5,-,TRBJ1-1